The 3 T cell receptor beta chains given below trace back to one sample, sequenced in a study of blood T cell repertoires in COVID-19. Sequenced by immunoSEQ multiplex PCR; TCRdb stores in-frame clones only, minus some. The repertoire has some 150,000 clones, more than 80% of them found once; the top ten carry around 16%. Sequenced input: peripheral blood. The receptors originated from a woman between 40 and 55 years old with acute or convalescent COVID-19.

This CDR3 is CASSLFPVQETQYF. The CDR3 DNA reads TGCGCCAGCAGCTTGTTTCCCGTGCAAGAGACCCAGTACTTC. This chain links TRBV5-1 with TRBJ2-5; D unclear. This CDR3 has 14 residues. Germline CDR1 is SGHRS and CDR2 is YFSETQ. Trimming pared 1 base from V and 2 bases from J, leaving 9 bases between.

CDR3 DNA sequence: TGCGCCAGCAGCTTCGTATCCGGGGGAGTGCGGGAGCAGTTCTTC. Translated: CASSFVSGGVREQFF. The V gene is TRBV5-1, the J gene TRBJ2-1; perhaps TRBD2 as D (6 bases). Germline values: CDR1 SGHRS, CDR2 YFSETQ. V was trimmed by 2 bases and J by 10 bases, leaving 19 bases between them. The CDR3 covers 15 residues.

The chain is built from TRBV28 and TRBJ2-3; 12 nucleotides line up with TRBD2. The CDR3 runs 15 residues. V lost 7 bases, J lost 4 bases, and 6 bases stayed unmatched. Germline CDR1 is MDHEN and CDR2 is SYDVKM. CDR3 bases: TGTGCCAGCAAAGCACTAGCGGGGGGCCCAGATACGCAGTATTTT. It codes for CASKALAGGPDTQYF.